This T cell receptor (beta chain) is drawn from a study of identical twins. Ten or more counts support this clonotype. Its cognate antigen is unknown. TCRdb itself ran the 5' RACE reads through MiXCR, one entry per CDR3 protein. The sample carries around 370,000 distinct CDR3 sequences, approximately 9.1% recorded once. The CDR3 totals 13 residues. V lost 6 bases to trimming and J lost 8 bases; unmatched junction nucleotides: 6. Germline loops: CDR1 MDHEN, CDR2 SYDVKM. Study-wide findings and caveats: The conclusions drew on cross-sectional statistical analysis instead of tracking the same donors.

This clonotype was sampled from a woman in her forties or fifties in good health. The chain combines TRBV28 with TRBJ1-4; 7 bases map to TRBD1. The sequencing sample was made of naive T cells sorted from blood. In nucleotides, the CDR3 is TGTGCCAGCAGGTCCACAGGGGCCGAAAAACTGTTTTTT. Translating it yields CASRSTGAEKLFF. The full variable domain, its missing parts supplied by reference TRBV28 and TRBJ1-4, is DVKVTQSSRYLVKRTGEKVFLECVQDMDHENMFWYRQDPGLGLRLIYFSYDVKMKEKGDIPEGYSVSREKKERFSLILESASTNQTSMYLCASRSTGAEKLFFGSGTQLSVL.